Sequencing of this T cell receptor (beta chain) was carried out in a study of shared clonotypes between healthy human individuals. The wider study: Each donor's CD4 naive and CD4 memory cells filled three plates apiece, CD8 naive two, and CD8 memory one.

Repertoires were generated with immunoSEQ multiplex PCR, while TCRdb's copy carries only in-frame clones and drops some. The table records about 2.1 million clones, 90% to 95% of them present only once. Regarding this clone: Different DNA sequences within this sample yield the same CDR3.

CD45RO-negative, CCR7-positively selected cells formed the naive CD8 fraction, excluding terminally differentiated effector memory CD45RA+ cells. Germline V gene lookup returns CDR1 MGHRA and CDR2 YSYEKL. CDR3 length: 13 amino acids. Between the trimmed V and J ends, which lost 4 bases and 1 base, there was a span of 8 bases. The gene calls are TRBV4-1 and TRBJ2-7; D ambiguous. Material: naive CD8+ T cells from PBMCs. This receptor was identified in a man in his late teens or twenties in good health. Some clones in this sample may be carry-over from other donors' samples. The CDR3 spells CASSLGQSYEQYF. In DNA, the CDR3 is TGCGCCAGCAGCCTAGGCCAGTCCTACGAGCAGTACTTC.